This TCR beta chain comes out of a study of cytomegalovirus exposure and HLA in healthy donors. This PCR relied on a set of 60 Vbeta primers and 13 Jbeta primers. The method was immunoSEQ multiplex PCR; TCRdb's version includes in-frame clones alone and lacks a portion of them. The sample includes about 65,000 clones. The CDR3 extends over 16 amino acids. It was healthy bone marrow donors who served as donors. The V and J genes are TRBV21-1 and TRBJ2-1; the D call of TRBD2 is as the table states it, not checked on the DNA. TRBV21-1 counts as a pseudogene. The sequence came from a boy between 10 and 17 years old in good health and CMV-seronegative. Sequencing input: PBMCs. The CDR3 coding sequence is TGTGCCAGCAGCAAAGTTCTAGCGGACTCCTACAATGAGCAGTTCTTC. Translated: CASSKVLADSYNEQFF.